The clone carrying this T cell receptor beta chain was detected a few times. Autoimmune disease history or systemic immunosuppression meant exclusion. The data derive from a study of OX40 agonist ivuxolimab in advanced cancers. Germline CDR1 reads MNHEY; CDR2 reads SVGAGI. V lost 6 bases to trimming and J lost 9 bases, with 17 bases between them. The CDR3 extends over 13 amino acids. Sequencing was performed with immunoSEQ multiplex PCR; in TCRdb, only in-frame clones are kept and a portion is missing. The repertoire includes 60,000 to 75,000 clones, approximately 87% of them detected once, and roughly 6.1% sits in the top ten.

The receptor was derived from an adult with an advanced solid tumor such as melanoma, head and neck, liver or kidney cancer. This material consisted of CD4+ or CD8+ T cells sorted from blood, taken in a trial of the OX40 agonist ivuxolimab. V gene TRBV6-5 combines with J gene TRBJ1-1; the D gene is possibly TRBD1 (5 bases). The CDR3 is CASSSLRGEKAFF. CDR3 nucleotide sequence: TGTGCCAGCAGCTCCCTTCGGGGGGAAAAAGCTTTCTTT.